The 22 T cell receptor beta chains given below trace back to one sample, sequenced in a study of blood T cell repertoires in COVID-19. TCRdb's copy holds only in-frame clones and misses some; the assay was immunoSEQ multiplex PCR. The sample carries roughly 340,000 clones, around 91% recorded once. The specimen sequenced was PBMCs or T cells enriched from blood (not recorded which). Receptors originate from a man aged 18 to 29 who had recovered from COVID-19.

The genes are TRBV30 and TRBJ2-6, with TRBD1 identical over 8 bases. The germline V gene has CDR1 GTSNPN and CDR2 SVGIG (reference sequence). This CDR3 is built from 19 residues. V was clipped by 0 bases and J by 1 base; unmatched bases: 11. The CDR3 loop reads CAWSVQRTGTTSGANVLTF. The CDR3 DNA reads as TGTGCCTGGAGTGTACAGAGGACAGGGACGACTTCTGGGGCCAACGTCCTGACTTTC.

The rearrangement uses TRBV11-2 and TRBJ1-4; a possible D gene is TRBD1 (6 bases). This CDR3 is built from 13 residues. Trimming removed 4 bases from V and 3 bases from J, with 6 bases in between. Germline loops: CDR1 SGHAT, CDR2 FQNNGV. CDR3: CASSWGPNEKLFF. In nucleotides, the CDR3 is TGTGCCAGCAGCTGGGGGCCTAATGAAAAACTGTTTTTT.

The chain couples TRBV6-5 to TRBJ2-3, with D tentatively TRBD2 (5 bases). Germline CDR1 reads MNHEY; CDR2 reads SVGAGI. Trimming took off 6 bases at V and 5 bases at J, with 6 bases between the two ends. The CDR3 consists of 11 residues. Here the CDR3 DNA reads TGTGCCAGCAGCCGGGGAGATACGCAGTATTTT. It translates to CASSRGDTQYF.

The genes are TRBV13 and TRBJ2-5, with TRBD2 matching over 8 bases. Germline V gene data show CDR1 as PRHDT and CDR2 as FYEKMQ (reference sequence). The CDR3 is 16 residues long. The J segment lost 3 bases and the V segment lost 5 bases, leaving 11 bases of the junction unmatched. CDR3 DNA sequence: TGTGCCAGCAGCCCCAATCCGGGACTAGGAGAAGAGACCCAGTACTTC. Residues: CASSPNPGLGEETQYF.

Note on this clone: Other DNA sequences in the sample encode the same CDR3. The V call is TRBV19, the J call TRBJ1-1; 9 nucleotides match TRBD1. Germline-derived CDR1 and CDR2 are LNHDA and SQIVND (reference sequence). CDR3 length: 13 amino acids. V shed 5 bases, J shed 5 bases, and the junction held 3 bases outside the gene matches. Here the CDR3 DNA reads TGTGCCAGTAGTCCGACAGGGGGAACTGAAGCTTTCTTT. Translated, it gives CASSPTGGTEAFF.

The rearrangement links TRBV18 to TRBJ1-1, with D possibly matching TRBD1 (5 bases). Germline-derived CDR1 and CDR2 are KGHSH and LQKENI. V was shortened by 1 base and J by 2 bases, with 14 bases between the two germline ends. CDR3 size: 16 residues. The CDR3 DNA reads TGTGCCAGCTCACCACAGTTGGACACCCGAAACACTGAAGCTTTCTTT. Translating it yields CASSPQLDTRNTEAFF. The full variable domain, rest sourced from reference TRBV18 and TRBJ1-1, is NAGVMQNPRHLVRRRGQEARLRCSPMKGHSHVYWYRQLPEEGLKFMVYLQKENIIDESGMPKERFSAEFPKEGPSILRIQQVVRGDSAAYFCASSPQLDTRNTEAFFGQGTRLTVV.

The V and J genes are TRBV19 and TRBJ2-3, with 7 nucleotides matching TRBD2. This CDR3 is built from 15 residues. V was pared by 5 bases and J by 0 bases, with 5 bases of the junction left unmatched. Germline CDR1 and CDR2: LNHDA and SQIVND (reference sequence). The chain's CDR3 is CASSLSGASTDTQYF. For the CDR3, the DNA is TGTGCCAGTAGTCTAAGCGGGGCTAGCACAGATACGCAGTATTTT.

The chain joins TRBV7-5 to TRBJ2-1; the listed D gene, TRBD2, was not tested against the DNA. TRBV7-5 is classified as a pseudogene. The CDR3 is made up of 18 amino acids. CDR3 bases: TGTGCCAGAAGCTCCCCAGCCCGGACTAGCGGGAGGACGGCTGAGCAGTTCTTC. This gives the protein CARSSPARTSGRTAEQFF.

The chain recombines TRBV2 with TRBJ1-1; no firm D call. V was cut by 5 bases and J by 1 base, with 8 bases left in between. This CDR3 contains 13 residues. Germline CDR1 reads SNHLY; CDR2 reads FYNNEI. The CDR3 DNA sequence: TGTGCCAGCAGTCCCCGACAGAACACTGAAGCTTTCTTT. It yields the protein CASSPRQNTEAFF.

The chain couples TRBV7-6 to TRBJ1-2; D may be TRBD1 (5 bases). CDR3 length equals 15 residues. V dropped 2 bases and J dropped 4 bases, with 14 bases sitting between them. Germline lookup yields CDR1 SGHVS and CDR2 FNYEAQ. The CDR3 DNA reads as TGTGCCAGCAGCTTAATCCAGGGCGTGGGCTATGGCTACACCTTC. Translating gives CASSLIQGVGYGYTF.

The chain joins TRBV6-5 to TRBJ2-3, with TRBD2 as a possible D gene (6 bases). CDR3 length: 13 amino acids. Trimming took off 6 bases at V and 5 bases at J, with 12 bases between the two ends. Germline CDR1 reads MNHEY; CDR2 reads SVGAGI. CDR3 coding DNA: TGTGCCAGCAGCCCCTCTAGCGTAGATACGCAGTATTTT. Translating gives CASSPSSVDTQYF.

This clone was counted between two and nine times. Other nucleotide sequences in the sample specify the same CDR3. The chain combines TRBV4-2 with TRBJ2-3, with 7 bases lining up with TRBD2. The CDR3 totals 15 residues. Trimming cost V 1 base and J 0 bases; bases outside gene matches: 1. In germline, CDR1 is LGHNA, CDR2 YNFKEQ. The CDR3 bases are TGTGCCAGCAGCCAAGTCGGGGGGAGCACAGATACGCAGTATTTT. Amino acids: CASSQVGGSTDTQYF.

The chain joins TRBV7-6 to TRBJ1-5; 8 bases align to TRBD1. The CDR3 has 16 amino acids. Trimming cost V 5 bases and J 6 bases; bases outside gene matches: 12. Looked up from germline, CDR1 is SGHVS and CDR2 is FNYEAQ. The CDR3 DNA reads TGTGCCAGCAGCCCTGGACAGGGTGGACGAGGTCAGCCCCAGCATTTT. Its translation is CASSPGQGGRGQPQHF.

The rearrangement joins TRBV7-2 to TRBJ2-1; TRBD2 agrees at 7 bases. With V trimmed by 4 bases and J by 0 bases, 15 bases remained unmatched. This CDR3 spans 19 amino acids. Germline lookup yields CDR1 SGHTA and CDR2 FQGNSA. CDR3 amino acids: CASSSNGGSGFSSYNEQFF. CDR3 DNA: TGTGCCAGCAGCTCCAACGGGGGGTCCGGGTTCAGCTCCTACAATGAGCAGTTCTTC.

This chain connects TRBV19 to TRBJ1-1, with TRBD1 matching 9 bases. V gave up 8 bases and J gave up 1 base; unmatched junction bases: 2. The germline gives CDR1 LNHDA, CDR2 SQIVND (reference sequence). The CDR3 is made up of 13 amino acids. For the CDR3, the DNA is TGTGCCAGTGGGACAGGGTCGAACACTGAAGCTTTCTTT. Its protein product is CASGTGSNTEAFF.

A few counts support this clone. The CDR3 is CASSYSSYGYTF. DNA of the CDR3: TGTGCCAGCAGTTACTCTAGCTATGGCTACACCTTC. This chain links TRBV6-2 or TRBV6-3 with TRBJ1-2, with no clear D. V lost 0 bases to trimming and J lost 4 bases, with 3 bases between them. This CDR3 comprises 12 residues. The germline gives CDR1 MNHEY, CDR2 SVGEGT.

This clone appeared a few times. The J gene is TRBJ2-3, the V gene TRBV6-5; 9 nucleotides match TRBD2. V lost 4 bases and J lost 1; bases outside the gene matches: 6. Germline assignment: CDR1 MNHEY and CDR2 SVGAGI. CDR3 length equals 16 residues. The CDR3 protein is CASSSLIAGGTDTQYF. The DNA of the CDR3 is TGTGCCAGCAGTTCTCTAATAGCGGGAGGCACAGATACGCAGTATTTT.

V is TRBV19 and J is TRBJ1-3; possible D gene TRBD1, 6 bases. Trimming pared 9 bases from V and 1 base from J, leaving 10 bases between. CDR3 length: 13 residues. Germline CDR1 is LNHDA and CDR2 is SQIVND (reference sequence). The CDR3 region has the DNA TGTGCCAGCGATACAGGGTCTGGAAACACCATATATTTT. This translates into CASDTGSGNTIYF.

The chain carries TRBV7-6 and TRBJ2-7, with TRBD2 as a possible D gene (5 bases). Trimming shortened V by 4 bases and J by 6 bases, and 10 bases separated the two germline ends. Germline V gene sequence: CDR1 SGHVS, CDR2 FNYEAQ. The CDR3 consists of 12 residues. The CDR3 protein is CASSSIRGEQYF. The CDR3, as DNA: TGTGCCAGCAGCTCGATCCGGGGCGAGCAGTACTTC.

The chain couples TRBV2 to TRBJ2-1; TRBD2 is a possible D gene (7 bases). The CDR3 runs to 16 residues. With 2 bases removed from V and 7 bases from J, the gap between germline ends came to 18 bases. Per the germline V gene, CDR1 is SNHLY and CDR2 is FYNNEI. The CDR3 loop is CASSEQGLAVLNEQFF. DNA for the CDR3: TGTGCCAGCAGTGAACAGGGGCTAGCGGTACTGAATGAGCAGTTCTTC.

This clone showed up just once. The V and J genes are TRBV3-1 (or the pseudogene TRBV3-2) and TRBJ1-1; tentative D call: TRBD1 (6 bases). The V end was cut by 6 bases, the J end by 1 base, with 12 bases between. This CDR3 spans 14 amino acids. Germline values: CDR1 LGHDT, CDR2 YNNKEL (reference sequence). The CDR3, as DNA: TGTGCCAGCAGTTTGGGGGCAGGGAACACTGAAGCTTTCTTT. Its translation is CASSLGAGNTEAFF.

This chain links TRBV28 with TRBJ2-2, with 7 bases fitting TRBD1. There are 14 residues in the CDR3. The V gene's germline CDR1 is MDHEN and CDR2 SYDVKM. Unmatched junction bases numbered 6, after V lost 11 bases and J lost 0 bases. Written as DNA, the CDR3 is TGTGCCGGCGAAGGGGGCACGAACACCGGGGAGCTGTTTTTT. This codes for CAGEGGTNTGELFF.